This T cell receptor (beta chain) derives from a study of blood T cell repertoires in COVID-19. There are 16 residues in the CDR3. Germline loops: CDR1 LGHDT, CDR2 YNNKEL (reference sequence). Trimming pared 3 bases from V and 3 bases from J, leaving 17 bases between. TCRdb keeps only in-frame clones here, not all; method: immunoSEQ multiplex PCR. Among about 300,000 clones listed, 70% to 90% were seen once. The source of this sequence is a woman aged 30 to 39 with COVID-19, enrolled during active disease. This sequence joins TRBV3-1 (or the pseudogene TRBV3-2) and TRBJ1-1; maybe TRBD1 (5 bases). The specimen was peripheral blood. The CDR3: CASSQGFGGFHTEAFF. CDR3 coding DNA: TGTGCCAGCAGCCAGGGATTCGGGGGATTCCACACTGAAGCTTTCTTT.